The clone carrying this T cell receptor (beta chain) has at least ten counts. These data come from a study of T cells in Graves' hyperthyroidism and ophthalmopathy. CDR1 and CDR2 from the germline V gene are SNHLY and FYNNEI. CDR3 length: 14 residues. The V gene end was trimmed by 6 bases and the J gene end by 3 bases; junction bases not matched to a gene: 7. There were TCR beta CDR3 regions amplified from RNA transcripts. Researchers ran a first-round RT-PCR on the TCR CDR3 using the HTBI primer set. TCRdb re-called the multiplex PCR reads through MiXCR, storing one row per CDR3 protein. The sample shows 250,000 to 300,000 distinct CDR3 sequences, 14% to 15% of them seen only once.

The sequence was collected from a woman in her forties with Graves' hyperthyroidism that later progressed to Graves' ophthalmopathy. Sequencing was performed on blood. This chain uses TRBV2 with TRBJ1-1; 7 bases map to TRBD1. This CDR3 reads CASREGAGDTEAFF. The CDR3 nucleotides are TGTGCCAGCAGGGAGGGGGCTGGGGACACTGAAGCTTTCTTT.